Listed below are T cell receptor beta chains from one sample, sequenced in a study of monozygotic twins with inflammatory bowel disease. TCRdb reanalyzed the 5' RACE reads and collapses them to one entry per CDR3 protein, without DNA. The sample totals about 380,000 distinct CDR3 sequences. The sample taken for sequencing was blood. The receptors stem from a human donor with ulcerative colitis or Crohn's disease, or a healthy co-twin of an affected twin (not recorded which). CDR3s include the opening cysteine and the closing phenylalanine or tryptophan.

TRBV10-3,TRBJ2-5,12,CAISGRRETQYF
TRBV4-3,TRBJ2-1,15,CASSRTSGYYNEQFF
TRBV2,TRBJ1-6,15,CASSVGGPYNSPLHF
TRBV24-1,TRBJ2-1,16,CATSDPSGDSYNEQFF
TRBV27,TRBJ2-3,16,CASSLVGGARADTQYF
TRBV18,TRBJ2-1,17,CASSPRKGGQGYNEQFF
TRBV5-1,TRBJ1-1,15,CASSSWDRGSAEAFF
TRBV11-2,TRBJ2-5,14,CASSSQSPVETQYF
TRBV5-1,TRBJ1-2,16,CASSPLDRVVNYGYTF
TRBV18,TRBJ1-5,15,CASSPTRNSNQPQHF
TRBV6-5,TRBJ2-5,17,CASSYSNPTSGVETQYF
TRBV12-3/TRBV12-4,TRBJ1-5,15,CASSRTGKPSQPQHF
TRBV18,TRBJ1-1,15,CASSLSIQGNTEAFF
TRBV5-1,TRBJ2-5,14,CASSLMGREETQYF
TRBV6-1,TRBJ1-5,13,CASSDRVSGPQHF
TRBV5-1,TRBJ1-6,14,CASSSQGDGSPLHF
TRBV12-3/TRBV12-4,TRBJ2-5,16,CASSMPLAGAQETQYF
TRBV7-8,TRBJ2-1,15,CASSLEFTSGGEQFF
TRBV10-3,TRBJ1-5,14,CAISDPGYYQPQHF
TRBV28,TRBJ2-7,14,CASSREGSSYEQYF
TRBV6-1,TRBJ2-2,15,CASTTGQGAPGELFF
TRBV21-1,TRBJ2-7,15,CASSKWGNGGNEQYF
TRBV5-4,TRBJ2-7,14,CASSSGLQSYEQYF
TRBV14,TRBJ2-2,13,CASSQTNTGELFF
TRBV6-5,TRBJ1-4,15,CASSYLDRGREKLFF
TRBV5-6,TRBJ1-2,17,CASSLRGTGTGPYGYTF
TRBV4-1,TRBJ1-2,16,CASSPRFGGAGYGYTF
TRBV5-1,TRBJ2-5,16,CASSLLTGLAQETQYF
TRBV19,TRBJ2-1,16,CASSILPKGGLNEQFF
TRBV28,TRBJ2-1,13,CACGVEGFNEQFF
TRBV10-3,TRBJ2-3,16,CAISGKGGGATDTQYF
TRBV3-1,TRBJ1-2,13,CASSQDPNYGHTF
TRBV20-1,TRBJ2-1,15,CSARVERDSYNEQFF
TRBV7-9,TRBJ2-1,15,CASSLALRQYNEQFF
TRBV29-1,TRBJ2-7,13,CSVEDGKQDEQYF
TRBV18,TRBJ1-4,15,CASSPPPRGYEKLFF
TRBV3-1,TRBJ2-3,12,CASSRITDTQYF
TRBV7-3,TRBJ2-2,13,CASSPRGTGELFF
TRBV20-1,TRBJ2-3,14,CSAPKGEGTDTQYF
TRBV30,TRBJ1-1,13,CAWSEQGVTEAFF
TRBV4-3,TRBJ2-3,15,CASSQEAGSTVTQYF
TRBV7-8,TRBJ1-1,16,CASSLASRREPAEAFF
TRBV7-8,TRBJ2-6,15,CASIKLFTGANVLTF
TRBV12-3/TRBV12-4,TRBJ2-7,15,CASSLLASATYEQYF
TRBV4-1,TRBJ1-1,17,CASSQGLVQRMNTEAFF
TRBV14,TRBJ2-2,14,CASSRQLNTGELFF
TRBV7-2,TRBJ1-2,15,CASSKGWQGDYGYTF
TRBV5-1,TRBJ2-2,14,CASSPLWDTGELFF
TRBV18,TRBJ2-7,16,CASSPPHRVSAYEQYF
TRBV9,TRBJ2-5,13,CASSQTDYGAQYF
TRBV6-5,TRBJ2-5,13,CASGTARKETQYF
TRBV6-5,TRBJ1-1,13,CASSPDRGSEAFF
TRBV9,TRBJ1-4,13,CASSVEGSRGLFF